This TCR beta chain was recorded in a study of CD4+ T cells in melanoma. The repertoire was sequenced with immunoSEQ multiplex PCR; TCRdb's copy has only in-frame clones and lacks some. The table lists 45,000 or so clones, roughly nine tenths of them singletons. The study, taken as a whole, reports: CD8+ T cell, macrophage and B cell function reportedly correlated with neoantigen-specific CD4+ T cells. Neoantigen-specific CD4+ T cells in melanoma reportedly had diverse differentiation states.

Details on this clone: Antigen: not known.

The CDR3 is made up of 15 amino acids. The V and J ends lost 7 bases and 7 bases, in that order; junction bases with no gene match: 10. Looked up from germline, CDR1 is SNHLY and CDR2 is FYNNEI. This clonotype was sampled from a human donor with melanoma. The specimen was peripheral blood. The V and J genes are TRBV2 and TRBJ2-1; TRBD2 agrees at 10 bases. DNA of the CDR3: TGTGCCAGCACGGCTAGCGGGGGAGTCCGGAATGAGCAGTTCTTC. This sequence encodes CASTASGGVRNEQFF.